This T cell receptor beta chain is from a study of CD8 T cells in ankylosing spondylitis. Study observations and caveats: Disease-linked clones reportedly showed significant enrichment in matched ankylosing spondylitis synovial fluid. Peripheral blood held disease-linked clones only at relatively low frequency, and these were CD8+. What appeared characteristic of ankylosing spondylitis blood was a TCR beta motif of eight highly homologous variants.

At least ten counts were recorded for this clonotype. Its antigen is undetermined. The CDR3 sequence is 15 residues long. CDR1 and CDR2 (germline): KGHSH, LQKENI. V lost 2 bases, J lost 4 bases, and 14 bases lay in between. Library preparation for TCR beta used quantitative 5'-RACE with molecular barcodes. One entry per CDR3 protein, called by TCRdb with MiXCR from the 5' RACE reads. The data hold 200,000 to 300,000 distinct CDR3 sequences, with less than 9.5% observed a single time. The rearrangement links TRBV18 to TRBJ1-2; tentative D call: TRBD1 (6 bases). Sequenced input: blood, either unsorted or a sorted T cell fraction (not recorded which). The TCR originated in a female donor with ankylosing spondylitis or in good health (not recorded which). The CDR3 here is CASSPRQVPFYGYTF. CDR3 bases: TGTGCCAGCTCACCAAGACAGGTTCCTTTCTATGGCTACACCTTC.